One and the same sample provided the 14 T cell receptor beta chains below, sequenced in a study of T cells in localized non-small cell lung cancer. Using immunoSEQ multiplex PCR, the repertoire was profiled, and TCRdb retains in-frame clones only, with some absent. The sample shows about 26,000 clones, about 85% of them seen only once. The sequences come from peripheral blood, collected before any cancer treatment. These receptor sequences come from a female donor aged 60 or older with stage II squamous cell lung carcinoma.

The rearrangement links TRBV12-2 to TRBJ2-5; the table calls TRBD2, which could not be checked here. TRBV12-2 is recorded as a pseudogene. The CDR3 is 17 residues long. CDR3 coding DNA: TGTGCAAGTCGCTTCCTTACTAGCGGGAATCGCCGCGAGACCCAGTACTTC. This gives the protein CASRFLTSGNRRETQYF.

This chain connects TRBV7-9 to TRBJ1-5, with D possibly TRBD1 on 5 matching bases. The germline gives CDR1 SEHNR, CDR2 FQNEAQ (reference sequence). Trimming removed 5 bases from V and 1 base from J, with 18 bases in between. CDR3 size: 17 residues. The CDR3 coding sequence is TGTGCCAGCAGCCGTTCCGGGACGGGAGGCAGCAATCAGCCCCAGCATTTT. As protein: CASSRSGTGGSNQPQHF. The full variable domain, in which reference TRBV7-9 and TRBJ1-5 provide the parts outside the CDR3, is DTGVSQNPRHKITKRGQNVTFRCDPISEHNRLYWYRQTLGQGPEFLTYFQNEAQLEKSRLLSDRFSAERPKGSFSTLEIQRTEQGDSAMYLCASSRSGTGGSNQPQHFGDGTRLSIL.

J is TRBJ1-1 and V is TRBV10-3; D ambiguous. In germline, CDR1 is ENHRY, CDR2 SYGVKD. CDR3 length: 12 residues. Trimming took off 0 bases at V and 5 bases at J, with 4 bases between the two ends. The CDR3 loop is CAISESWTEAFF. For the CDR3, the DNA is TGTGCCATCAGTGAGTCATGGACTGAAGCTTTCTTT.

This chain links TRBV18 with TRBJ2-1; possibly TRBD1 for D (6 bases). Germline CDR1 reads KGHSH; CDR2 reads LQKENI. V lost 2 bases and J lost 2, with 10 bases in between. The CDR3 has 15 residues. The CDR3 region has the DNA TGTGCCAGCTCACCATCGGACAGCACCTACAATGAGCAGTTCTTC. Protein: CASSPSDSTYNEQFF.

The count of this clone is one. The chain has TRBV18 and TRBJ2-3; the D gene could be TRBD1 or TRBD2 (5 bases each). V was clipped by 6 bases and J by 3 bases, with 13 bases between them. The CDR3 is 14 amino acids. Germline V CDR1 and CDR2: KGHSH, LQKENI. The CDR3 DNA follows: TGTGCCAGCTCCCCGACAGAGGGTACAGATACGCAGTATTTT. Protein: CASSPTEGTDTQYF.

The V and J genes are TRBV5-4 and TRBJ2-5; TRBD1 matches at 7 bases. CDR3 length equals 14 residues. Germline trimming cut 4 bases from V and 3 bases from J; bases unmatched to any gene: 6. The germline CDR1 and CDR2 sequences are SGHNT and YYREEE (reference sequence). The chain's CDR3 is CASSHRDREETQYF. Here the CDR3 DNA reads TGTGCCAGCAGCCACCGGGACAGAGAAGAGACCCAGTACTTC.

The J gene is TRBJ1-5, the V gene TRBV6-1; possibly TRBD1 for D (5 bases). The V end was cut by 4 bases, the J end by 5 bases, with 6 bases between. CDR3 length equals 12 residues. Germline V gene sequence: CDR1 MNHNS, CDR2 SASEGT. This CDR3 is CASSGGDQPQHF. The CDR3 DNA is TGTGCCAGCAGTGGGGGGGATCAGCCCCAGCATTTT.

The rearrangement links TRBV11-3 to TRBJ2-1, with TRBD2 matching 8 bases. With V trimmed by 1 base and J by 5 bases, 4 bases remained unmatched. This CDR3 contains 15 residues. The germline V gene encodes CDR1 SGHNT and CDR2 YENEEA. CDR3 in amino acids: CASSLAGGPNNEQFF. CDR3 sequence (DNA): TGTGCCAGCAGCTTAGCGGGAGGGCCGAACAATGAGCAGTTCTTC.

This chain connects TRBV7-9 to TRBJ1-1; perhaps TRBD1 as D (5 bases). With 1 base removed from V and 0 bases from J, the gap between germline ends came to 9 bases. The CDR3 contains 15 residues. Germline V CDR1 and CDR2: SEHNR, FQNEAQ (reference sequence). This chain's CDR3 is CASSLGGALNTEAFF. The CDR3 DNA is TGTGCCAGCAGCTTAGGAGGGGCCCTGAACACTGAAGCTTTCTTT. Drawing the rest from reference TRBV7-9 and TRBJ1-1, the complete variable domain is DTGVSQNPRHKITKRGQNVTFRCDPISEHNRLYWYRQTLGQGPEFLTYFQNEAQLEKSRLLSDRFSAERPKGSFSTLEIQRTEQGDSAMYLCASSLGGALNTEAFFGQGTRLTVV.

This clone has a handful of counts. This chain uses TRBV11-2 with TRBJ1-2; D ambiguous. V was shortened by 5 bases and J by 2 bases, with 15 bases between the two germline ends. The germline V gene has CDR1 SGHAT and CDR2 FQNNGV. The CDR3 loop spans 15 amino acids. This chain's CDR3 is CASSLVEGWNYGYTF. The CDR3 DNA sequence: TGTGCCAGCAGCCTGGTGGAGGGCTGGAACTATGGCTACACCTTC.

This clone was found once. The chain combines TRBV7-9 with TRBJ1-1; D is perhaps TRBD1 (5 bases). Per germline, CDR1 SEHNR and CDR2 FQNEAQ (reference sequence). The CDR3 is 14 amino acids. V was trimmed by 7 bases and J by 3 bases, leaving 15 bases between them. The CDR3 nucleotides are TGTGCCAGCACCCGGGGGGGGTTCGACACTGAAGCTTTCTTT. This sequence encodes CASTRGGFDTEAFF.

The gene calls are TRBV5-1 and TRBJ1-2; 7 bases map to TRBD1. The V gene end was trimmed by 4 bases and the J gene end by 5 bases; junction bases not matched to a gene: 8. Germline CDR1 reads SGHRS; CDR2 reads YFSETQ. CDR3 size: 14 residues. Here the CDR3 reads CASSPSGGVYGYTF. DNA for the CDR3: TGCGCCAGCAGCCCATCAGGGGGGGTTTATGGCTACACCTTC.

V usage is TRBV6-6 and J usage is TRBJ2-7, with D tentatively TRBD1 (6 bases). V lost 6 bases and J 5 bases, leaving 20 bases between the germline ends. CDR1 is MNHNY and CDR2 is SVGAGI in the germline V gene (reference sequence). The CDR3 has 15 residues. This chain's CDR3 is CASRPPGTRSNEQYF. Here the CDR3 DNA reads TGTGCCAGCAGACCCCCCGGGACAAGGTCTAACGAGCAGTACTTC.

This clone was seen a single time. The J gene is TRBJ1-5, the V gene TRBV2, with a tentative D call TRBD1 (6 bases). The CDR3 runs 15 residues. V was clipped by 6 bases and J by 5 bases, with 17 bases between them. Germline CDR1 SNHLY, CDR2 FYNNEI. CDR3 in amino acids: CASSPEGGYDQPQHF. CDR3 coding DNA: TGTGCCAGCAGCCCTGAGGGGGGGTACGATCAGCCCCAGCATTTT.